These 30 T cell receptor beta chains were all obtained from the same sample, sequenced in a study of neurological immune-mediated disorders. MiXCR, run by TCRdb on the 5' RACE reads, gives a single entry per CDR3 protein. The sample carries tens of thousands of distinct CDR3 sequences, 5.2% recorded once. Sequenced material: PBMCs. The receptors derive from a young man with multiple sclerosis.

This clonotype was picked up many times. This chain joins TRBV12-3 or TRBV12-4 and TRBJ1-5; 7 bases align to TRBD1. CDR3 length equals 16 residues. After removal of 5 bases from V and 7 bases from J, the junction contained 14 bases not matched to a gene. The CDR3: CASSATVEGRGQPQHF. In DNA form, the CDR3 reads TGTGCCAGCAGTGCTACCGTAGAGGGCAGGGGGCAGCCCCAGCATTTT.

The table lists this clonotype with many counts. The chain is built from TRBV29-1 and TRBJ2-2; D call uncertain. Germline CDR1 reads SQVTM; CDR2 reads ANQGSEA. V lost 3 bases and J lost 1, with 9 bases in between. The CDR3 is 14 amino acids. The CDR3 nucleotides read TGCAGCGTTGAGCTCCAGCTGAACACCGGGGAGCTGTTTTTT. Protein sequence: CSVELQLNTGELFF.

This clonotype was recorded at least ten times. The chain couples TRBV3-1 to TRBJ2-3; tentatively, D is TRBD2 (7 bases). V shed 0 bases and J shed 7 bases, with 20 bases lying between them. CDR3 length equals 17 residues. The V gene's germline CDR1 is LGHDT and CDR2 YNNKEL (reference sequence). CDR3: CASSQDLGRGSSNTQYF. The CDR3 region has the DNA TGTGCCAGCAGCCAAGACTTAGGGAGGGGGTCGAGCAATACGCAGTATTTT.

This clonotype was seen many times. This chain joins TRBV4-1 and TRBJ2-4, with D tentatively TRBD1 (6 bases). The CDR3 is 17 amino acids. The V end was cut by 3 bases, the J end by 1 base, with 16 bases between. The germline CDR1 and CDR2 sequences are MGHRA and YSYEKL. CDR3 bases: TGCGCCAGCAGCCAGCCGAGGCAGGGGTCGGCCAAAAACATTCAGTACTTC. Protein: CASSQPRQGSAKNIQYF.

This clonotype came up once. Written as DNA, the CDR3 is TGCGCCAGCAGTAGGGGCCCTGAAGCTTTCTTT. Its protein product is CASSRGPEAFF. The chain has TRBV5-1 and TRBJ1-1; D might be TRBD1 (5 bases). Germline V gene lookup returns CDR1 SGHRS and CDR2 YFSETQ. The CDR3 has 11 amino acids. The V and J ends lost 5 bases and 6 bases respectively, with 8 bases between them.

This clonotype turned up a few times. This may be a read error: a much more frequent sequence differs by one nucleotide. This chain uses TRBV19 with TRBJ2-7; a possible D gene is TRBD1 (6 bases). The germline V and J ends were trimmed by 6 bases and 2 bases, with 14 bases remaining between them. The CDR3 totals 14 residues. In germline, CDR1 is LNHDA, CDR2 SQIVND (reference sequence). CDR3 sequence (DNA): TGTGCCAGTAGACAGGGAATGGGGACCTACGAGCAGTACTTC. It specifies CASRQGMGTYEQYF.

There are many counts of this clonotype. The chain joins TRBV12-3 or TRBV12-4 to TRBJ1-2, with 11 bases lining up with TRBD1. V dropped 4 bases and J dropped 6; count of bases not matched to a gene: 7. CDR3 length: 15 amino acids. CDR3 in DNA: TGTGCCAGCAGTTGGAGGAGGACAGGGGGCGATGGCTACACCTTC. Protein: CASSWRRTGGDGYTF.

As concerns this clonotype: This may be a read error: a much more frequent sequence differs by one nucleotide. The V and J genes are TRBV6-5 and TRBJ1-2; no clear D. The CDR3 loop spans 12 amino acids. The germline V and J ends were trimmed by 7 bases and 8 bases, with 14 bases remaining between them. Germline CDR1 is MNHEY and CDR2 is SVGAGI. CDR3 residues: CASNETGRGYTF. The CDR3 DNA reads as TGTGCCAGCAACGAAACTGGACGAGGCTACACCTTC.

This clonotype was counted many times. CDR3 in DNA: TGCAGTGCTCCCGTCCCAGTGGACCGGGGGCAGTACTTC. As protein: CSAPVPVDRGQYF. The gene calls are TRBV20-1 and TRBJ2-7; D perhaps matches TRBD2 (5 bases). Germline CDR1 and CDR2: DFQATT and SNEGSKA (reference sequence). V dropped 5 bases and J dropped 9 bases, with 20 bases sitting between them. This CDR3 comprises 13 residues.

This clonotype showed up many times. The rearrangement joins TRBV20-1 to TRBJ2-4; TRBD2 is a possible D gene (6 bases). V gave up 6 bases and J gave up 1 base, with 10 bases separating them. CDR1 DFQATT and CDR2 SNEGSKA come from the germline V gene (reference sequence). The CDR3 has 13 residues. The CDR3 DNA reads TGCAGTGCGCGGGATTTCGCCAAAAACATTCAGTACTTC. Its translation: CSARDFAKNIQYF.

This clonotype occurred a few times. Just one base apart from a much larger clone, this may be a read error. This chain links TRBV5-6 with TRBJ2-6; TRBD1 is a possible D gene (5 bases). This CDR3 contains 17 residues. From germline, CDR1 is SGHDT and CDR2 YYEEEE. CDR3 coding DNA: TGTGCCAGCAGCTTCGCGGACCTACGCTCTGGGGCCAAAGTCCTGACTTTC. This gives the protein CASSFADLRSGAKVLTF.

There are many counts of this clonotype. The genes are TRBV11-2 and TRBJ2-7; D is uncertain. From germline, CDR1 is SGHAT and CDR2 FQNNGV. V shed 4 bases and J shed 2 bases, with 9 bases lying between them. The CDR3 loop spans 13 amino acids. DNA for the CDR3: TGTGCCAGCAGCTCCCTCTTTACCTACGAGCAGTACTTC. Protein product: CASSSLFTYEQYF. The whole variable domain, filled in from reference TRBV11-2 and TRBJ2-7, reads EAGVAQSPRYKIIEKRQSVAFWCNPISGHATLYWYQQILGQGPKLLIQFQNNGVVDDSQLPKDRFSAERLKGVDSTLKIQPAKLEDSAVYLCASSSLFTYEQYFGPGTRLTVT.

This clonotype was observed many times. The rearrangement joins TRBV7-8 to TRBJ1-1; no clear D gene. V gave up 2 bases and J gave up 8 bases, with 6 bases separating them. Germline values: CDR1 SGHVS, CDR2 FQNEAQ. This CDR3 has 11 amino acids. DNA for the CDR3: TGTGCCAGCAGCTTAAGAAGGGAAGCTTTCTTT. Protein: CASSLRREAFF.

This clonotype showed up many times. The V call is TRBV20-1, the J call TRBJ2-1; unclear D gene. This CDR3 has 14 residues. Germline V gene sequence: CDR1 DFQATT, CDR2 SNEGSKA (reference sequence). Trimming took off 5 bases at V and 1 base at J, with 12 bases between the two ends. The CDR3 region has the DNA TGCAGTGCTCTCCGGACCCAATCCTACAATGAGCAGTTCTTC. Its protein product is CSALRTQSYNEQFF.

This clonotype has a count of ten or more. The rearrangement joins TRBV5-1 to TRBJ1-2; 7 bases map to TRBD1. The V gene's germline CDR1 is SGHRS and CDR2 YFSETQ. The CDR3 consists of 14 residues. V dropped 4 bases and J dropped 5; count of bases not matched to a gene: 8. CDR3 nucleotides: TGCGCCAGCAGCCCCGGACAGGCAACGTATGGCTACACCTTC. It yields the protein CASSPGQATYGYTF. The variable domain in full, completed from reference TRBV5-1 and TRBJ1-2, reads KAGVTQTPRYLIKTRGQQVTLSCSPISGHRSVSWYQQTPGQGLQFLFEYFSETQRNKGNFPGRFSGRQFSNSRSEMNVSTLELGDSALYLCASSPGQATYGYTFGSGTRLTVV.

This clonotype was observed many times. The chain combines TRBV6-5 with TRBJ2-2, with D perhaps matching TRBD1 or TRBD2 (5 bases each). The CDR3 consists of 16 residues. Between the trimmed V and J ends, which lost 5 bases and 2 bases, there was a span of 15 bases. The germline V gene has CDR1 MNHEY and CDR2 SVGAGI. The CDR3 coding sequence is TGTGCCAGCAGTGGGACGGCTAATCCTAACACCGGGGAGCTGTTTTTT. Its translation: CASSGTANPNTGELFF.

This clonotype was detected ten times or more. The CDR3 reads CASSPLAGRPGELFF. The DNA of the CDR3 is TGTGCCAGCAGTCCTCTAGCGGGACGGCCCGGGGAGCTGTTTTTT. The rearrangement links TRBV28 to TRBJ2-2; 9 nucleotides align to TRBD2. Germline trimming cut 5 bases from V and 6 bases from J; bases unmatched to any gene: 7. CDR1 is MDHEN, CDR2 SYDVKM, per germline. This CDR3 region has 15 residues.

There are many counts of this clonotype. The rearrangement joins TRBV7-3 to TRBJ1-1; D may be TRBD1 (6 bases). Germline V CDR1 and CDR2: SGHTA, FQGTGA. Trimming removed 2 bases from V and 6 bases from J, with 16 bases in between. The CDR3 extends over 15 amino acids. CDR3 DNA: TGTGCCAGCAGCTTATATTGGGGGCGCGGCGCTGAAGCTTTCTTT. As protein: CASSLYWGRGAEAFF.

This clonotype was seen ten or more times. This CDR3 reads CASSLSSGYTF. The CDR3 DNA follows: TGTGCCAGCAGTTTATCTAGTGGCTACACCTTC. The rearrangement links TRBV12-3 or TRBV12-4 to TRBJ1-2; the D is unclear. V dropped 2 bases and J dropped 7 bases, with 5 bases sitting between them. CDR3 length: 11 amino acids.

This clonotype was seen ten or more times. The chain carries TRBV29-1 and TRBJ2-2, with unresolved D. Germline V gene sequence: CDR1 SQVTM, CDR2 ANQGSEA. V lost 2 bases, J lost 8 bases, and 9 bases lay in between. The CDR3 totals 12 residues. The CDR3 sequence is CSVERKSGELFF. CDR3 sequence (DNA): TGCAGCGTTGAAAGGAAATCGGGGGAGCTGTTTTTT.

In its sample, this clonotype was seen many times. The chain links TRBV20-1 to TRBJ2-3; D is undetermined. The germline V gene encodes CDR1 DFQATT and CDR2 SNEGSKA (reference sequence). Trimming removed 1 base at V and 3 bases at J, with 5 bases between. This CDR3 region has 12 residues. DNA of the CDR3: TGCAGTGCTAGAGGTGGGACAGATACGCAGTATTTT. Translation: CSARGGTDTQYF.

This clonotype was found many times. The rearrangement joins TRBV7-8 to TRBJ2-7; D remains ambiguous. This CDR3 comprises 11 residues. Trimming pared 5 bases from V and 4 bases from J, leaving 6 bases between. Germline CDR1 reads SGHVS; CDR2 reads FQNEAQ. CDR3 coding DNA: TGTGCCAGCAGCCGACGGTACGAGCAGTACTTC. Translation gives CASSRRYEQYF. Looking up the rest from reference TRBV7-8 and TRBJ2-7 gives the full variable domain: GAGVSQSPRYKVAKRGQDVALRCDPISGHVSLFWYQQALGQGPEFLTYFQNEAQLDKSGLPSDRFFAERPEGSVSTLKIQRTQQEDSAVYLCASSRRYEQYFGPGTRLTVT.

Many counts were recorded for this clonotype. Germline and junction disagree at one end, which may indicate a read error. The rearrangement joins TRBV9 to TRBJ1-6, with D maybe TRBD1 (5 bases). The CDR3 contains 14 residues. In germline, CDR1 is SGDLS, CDR2 YYNGEE. CDR3 nucleotide sequence: TGTGCCAGCAGCGAGACAGTTCGGGATTCACCCCTCAACTTT. It yields the protein CASSETVRDSPLNF.

V gene TRBV6-4 combines with J gene TRBJ1-4, with D unresolved. The germline V and J ends were trimmed by 6 bases and 6 bases, with 14 bases remaining between them. The CDR3 spans 14 residues. Germline V lookup: CDR1 MRHNA, CDR2 SNTAGT. CDR3 bases: TGTGCCAGCAGCCGCTCGTGGAGGGATGAAAAACTGTTTTTT. Translated: CASSRSWRDEKLFF.

This clonotype was observed at least ten times. CDR3 in DNA: TGTGCCAGCAGCTTACAGTATAAGGGGTCCGGGGAGCTGTTTTTT. This gives the protein CASSLQYKGSGELFF. The chain links TRBV11-2 to TRBJ2-2, with D possibly matching TRBD1 (5 bases). Germline V gene data show CDR1 as SGHAT and CDR2 as FQNNGV. The CDR3 sequence is 15 residues long. V lost 2 bases, J lost 6 bases, and 13 bases lay in between.

This clonotype was observed many times. V usage is TRBV6-5 and J usage is TRBJ1-2; D unresolved. The CDR3 totals 12 residues. V was cut by 7 bases and J by 7 bases, with 13 bases left in between. Germline loops: CDR1 MNHEY, CDR2 SVGAGI. CDR3 protein: CASTREGRGYTF. The CDR3 DNA is TGTGCCAGCACAAGGGAAGGGCGTGGCTACACCTTC.

Details on this clonotype: Its ends do not fully match the called genes, so a read error is possible. J is TRBJ1-5 and V is TRBV9; D unresolved. The CDR3 is made up of 15 amino acids. Germline V CDR1 and CDR2: SGDLS, YYNGEE. The CDR3 DNA reads TGTGCCAGCAGCGTTTCGGGTCAAGACTCTCAGCCCCAGAATTTT. This sequence encodes CASSVSGQDSQPQNF.

This clonotype was counted only a few times. The junction and the germline gene differ at one end; a read error may be behind it. This chain joins TRBV20-1 and TRBJ1-5; D is unclear. Germline CDR1 reads DFQATT; CDR2 reads SNEGSKA (reference sequence). The CDR3 runs 12 residues. The CDR3 DNA reads as TGCAGTGCTCTGAGTGGGAATCAGCCCCAGAATTTT. This encodes CSALSGNQPQNF.

This clonotype has a count of ten or more. The V and J genes are TRBV20-1 and TRBJ2-1; D possibly uses TRBD1 or TRBD2 (6 bases each). This CDR3 spans 14 amino acids. V lost 3 bases and J lost 2, with 11 bases in between. The germline V gene encodes CDR1 DFQATT and CDR2 SNEGSKA (reference sequence). CDR3 sequence reads: CSASGGGTYNEQFF. CDR3 DNA sequence: TGCAGTGCTAGCGGGGGCGGAACCTACAATGAGCAGTTCTTC.

Comments on this clonotype: Germline is not matched at one junction end, which may reflect a read error. The V and J genes are TRBV24-1 and TRBJ1-5; 7 bases are shared with TRBD1. Germline CDR1 and CDR2: KGHDR and SFDVKD. The CDR3 totals 13 residues. In DNA, the CDR3 is TGTGCCACCAGTTCCCAGGGGGGGGAGCCCCAGAATTTT. Translation gives CATSSQGGEPQNF.